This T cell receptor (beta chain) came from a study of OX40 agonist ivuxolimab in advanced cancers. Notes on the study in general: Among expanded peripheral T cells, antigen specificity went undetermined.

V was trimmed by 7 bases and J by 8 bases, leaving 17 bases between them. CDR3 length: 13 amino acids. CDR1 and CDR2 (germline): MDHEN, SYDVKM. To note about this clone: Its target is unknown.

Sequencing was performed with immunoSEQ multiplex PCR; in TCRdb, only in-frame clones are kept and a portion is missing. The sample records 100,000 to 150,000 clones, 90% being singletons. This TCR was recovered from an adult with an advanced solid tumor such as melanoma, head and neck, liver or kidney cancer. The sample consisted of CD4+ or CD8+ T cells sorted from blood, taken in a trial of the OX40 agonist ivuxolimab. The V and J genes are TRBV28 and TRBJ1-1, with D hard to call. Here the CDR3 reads CASNNKGPTEAFF. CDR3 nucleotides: TGTGCCAGCAACAACAAGGGCCCCACCGAAGCTTTCTTT.